The 11 T cell receptor beta chains in this list originate from one sample, sequenced in a study of blood T cell repertoires in COVID-19. Generated by immunoSEQ multiplex PCR, the TCRdb table keeps only in-frame clones and is missing some. The repertoire holds just over 650,000 clones, with just under 90% as singletons. The specimen sequenced was peripheral blood. The receptors were gathered from a woman between 18 and 29 years old with acute or convalescent COVID-19.

The chain links TRBV6-1 to TRBJ2-7; 8 nucleotides align to TRBD1. Germline V CDR1 and CDR2: MNHNS, SASEGT. CDR3 size: 16 residues. Trimming took 2 bases from V and 1 from J; bases not matched to a gene: 7. The CDR3 spells CASSEPGQVGSYEQYF. CDR3 coding DNA: TGTGCCAGCAGTGAACCGGGACAGGTGGGTTCCTACGAGCAGTACTTC.

The V and J genes are TRBV11-2 and TRBJ2-5, with 7 nucleotides matching TRBD1. The V segment lost 6 bases and the J segment 0 bases; nucleotides outside the gene matches: 7. Germline V gene data show CDR1 as SGHAT and CDR2 as FQNNGV. The CDR3 loop spans 15 amino acids. The CDR3 here is CASRSQTGYQETQYF. In nucleotides, the CDR3 is TGTGCCAGCAGATCCCAGACAGGGTACCAAGAGACCCAGTACTTC.

In the case of this clone: One base away lies a much larger clone, so this may be a sequencing read error. The CDR3 is CASNSGGATGELFF. CDR3 in DNA: TGTGCCAGCAATAGCGGGGGGGCCACCGGGGAGCTGTTTTTT. This chain links TRBV7-3 with TRBJ2-2; 11 nucleotides line up with TRBD2. After removal of 7 bases from V and 4 bases from J, the junction contained 2 bases not matched to a gene. In germline, CDR1 is SGHTA, CDR2 FQGTGA. This CDR3 spans 14 amino acids.

This clone was recorded only once. The chain uses TRBV3-1 (or the pseudogene TRBV3-2) and TRBJ2-3, with 12 bases lining up with TRBD2. The ends lost 5 bases at V and 8 bases at J; junction bases unmatched: 8. Germline CDR1 is LGHDT and CDR2 is YNNKEL (reference sequence). This CDR3 has 15 residues. In DNA form, the CDR3 reads TGTGCCAGCAGCTTTAGACTAGCGGGGGCCCCTACGCAGTATTTT. This gives the protein CASSFRLAGAPTQYF.

This chain connects TRBV9 to TRBJ2-1; 7 nucleotides match TRBD1. Germline V gene lookup returns CDR1 SGDLS and CDR2 YYNGEE. The V segment lost 0 bases and the J segment 2 bases; nucleotides outside the gene matches: 8. This CDR3 is 17 amino acids long. CDR3: CASSVGGTAATYNEQFF. CDR3 DNA sequence: TGTGCCAGCAGCGTAGGGGGGACAGCGGCCACCTACAATGAGCAGTTCTTC.

The chain couples TRBV7-8 to TRBJ2-5; 9 bases map to TRBD2. CDR3 length: 16 residues. Germline assignment: CDR1 SGHVS and CDR2 FQNEAQ. V shed 1 base and J 2 bases; nucleotides not matched to a gene: 5. In nucleotides, the CDR3 is TGTGCCAGCAGCTTAGTGGCGGGGGGGCCTCAAGAGACCCAGTACTTC. As protein: CASSLVAGGPQETQYF.

The CDR3 spells CASTISGQGLLSGNTIYF. In nucleotides, the CDR3 is TGTGCCAGTACCATCTCGGGACAAGGTCTTCTCTCTGGAAACACCATATATTTT. This chain connects TRBV19 to TRBJ1-3; D is possibly TRBD1 (6 bases). The germline V gene has CDR1 LNHDA and CDR2 SQIVND (reference sequence). Trimming took 7 bases from V and 0 from J, leaving 22 bases between them. The CDR3 covers 18 residues. The whole variable domain, filled in from reference TRBV19 and TRBJ1-3, reads DGGITQSPKYLFRKEGQNVTLSCEQNLNHDAMYWYRQDPGQGLRLIYYSQIVNDFQKGDIAEGYSVSREKKESFPLTVTSAQKNPTAFYLCASTISGQGLLSGNTIYFGEGSWLTVV.

The rearrangement links TRBV7-9 to TRBJ1-2, with D uncertain. The CDR3 contains 16 residues. Germline V gene sequence: CDR1 SEHNR, CDR2 FQNEAQ (reference sequence). V gave up 2 bases and J gave up 0 bases, with 13 bases separating them. The CDR3 loop is CASSLRKQPANYGYTF. The CDR3 DNA reads TGTGCCAGCAGCTTAAGAAAACAGCCGGCTAACTATGGCTACACCTTC.

V usage is TRBV6-5 and J usage is TRBJ1-4; D uncertain. From germline, CDR1 is MNHEY and CDR2 SVGAGI. The V gene lost 0 bases and the J gene lost 7 bases, with 15 bases spanning the gap. The CDR3 runs to 16 residues. CDR3: CASSYSIGESGEKLFF. The CDR3 coding sequence is TGTGCCAGCAGTTACTCGATAGGCGAGTCGGGTGAAAAACTGTTTTTT.

This chain links TRBV19 with TRBJ1-2, with D possibly being TRBD1 (6 bases). Deletions cut 5 bases from V and 3 bases from J, with 16 bases between. This CDR3 region has 15 residues. Germline CDR1 and CDR2: LNHDA and SQIVND (reference sequence). CDR3 protein: CASSSLTGRYYGYTF. The CDR3 nucleotides are TGTGCCAGTAGTTCCCTGACAGGTCGATACTATGGCTACACCTTC.

The chain recombines TRBV5-1 with TRBJ1-1; tentative D call: TRBD1 (6 bases). V lost 0 bases, J lost 10 bases, and 10 bases lay in between. Germline V gives CDR1 SGHRS, CDR2 YFSETQ. This CDR3 spans 12 amino acids. The CDR3 reads CASSLDREGAFF. The CDR3 coding sequence is TGCGCCAGCAGCTTGGACAGGGAGGGAGCTTTCTTT.